This T cell receptor beta chain was captured in a study of T cell responses to AZD1222 COVID-19 vaccine. Overall study results and limits: Regions left unmutated in variants are reportedly the target of nearly half of spike-specific TCRs. White British donors predominated, females outnumbered males, and clonal diversity was possibly underestimated.

As to this clone: The antigen is undetermined.

V was shortened by 4 bases and J by 1 base, with 11 bases between the two germline ends. The CDR3 is made up of 14 amino acids. In germline, CDR1 is MGHDK, CDR2 SYGVNS. Produced via immunoSEQ multiplex PCR; TCRdb's table is partial and in-frame only. This table holds about 130,000 clones, roughly 90% found once. Second doses that came at about 4 or about 12 weeks were put together. Sequenced here: peripheral blood, sampled 28 days after the second AZD1222 dose. The clonotype was recovered from an adult who received the AZD1222 COVID-19 vaccine. This chain joins TRBV25-1 and TRBJ2-7; D uncertain. The DNA of the CDR3 is TGTGCCAGCAGTGGGGCCCCAAATTCCTACGAGCAGTACTTC. It specifies CASSGAPNSYEQYF.